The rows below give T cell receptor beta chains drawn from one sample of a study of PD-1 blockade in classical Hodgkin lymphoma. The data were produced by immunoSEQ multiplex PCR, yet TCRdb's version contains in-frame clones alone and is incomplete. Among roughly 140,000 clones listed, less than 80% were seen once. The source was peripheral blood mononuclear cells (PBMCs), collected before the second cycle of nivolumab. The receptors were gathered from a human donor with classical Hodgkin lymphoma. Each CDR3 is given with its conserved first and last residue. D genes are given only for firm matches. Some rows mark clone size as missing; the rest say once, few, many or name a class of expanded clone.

CASSLAPQGPPYEQYF,TGTGCCAGCAGCTTAGCCCCACAGGGGCCTCCCTACGAGCAGTACTTC,TRBV11-2,NA,TRBJ2-7,TRBD1
CASSYLTGVIYEQYF,TGTGCCAGCAGTTACCTGACAGGAGTTATCTACGAGCAGTACTTC,TRBV6-5,NA,TRBJ2-7,NA
CASSPKQGQIQETQYF,TGTGCCAGCAGCCCGAAGCAGGGACAGATACAAGAGACCCAGTACTTC,TRBV5-4,NA,TRBJ2-5,TRBD1
CASSLAGTGYEQYF,TGTGCCAGCAGCTTAGCGGGGACAGGCTACGAGCAGTACTTC,TRBV7-9,few,TRBJ2-7,TRBD1
CASSYSWTSNYEQYF,TGTGCCAGCAGTTACTCGTGGACTAGCAACTACGAGCAGTACTTC,TRBV6-5,few,TRBJ2-7,TRBD2
CASSPTGAGELFF,TGTGCCAGCTCACCCACTGGGGCCGGGGAGCTGTTTTTT,TRBV18,NA,TRBJ2-2,NA
CASSGHQNTGELFF,TGTGCCAGTAGTGGGCACCAAAACACCGGGGAGCTGTTTTTT,TRBV19,NA,TRBJ2-2,NA
CASSYSGGRYGYTF,TGTGCCAGCAGTTACTCTGGGGGCCGCTATGGCTACACCTTC,TRBV6-6,once,TRBJ1-2,NA
CASSVNMRQNLLDGYTF,TGTGCCAGCAGCGTAAACATGAGGCAGAACTTGTTGGATGGCTACACCTTC,TRBV9,NA,TRBJ1-2,NA
CASSRGTEAFF,TGTGCCAGCAGCAGAGGCACTGAAGCTTTCTTT,TRBV6-5,NA,TRBJ1-1,NA
CASSPRILSYEQYF,TGTGCCAGCAGCCCCCGAATCCTCTCCTACGAGCAGTACTTC,TRBV7-6,NA,TRBJ2-7,NA
CSVEKGFSGGYTF,TGCAGCGTTGAAAAAGGTTTTAGTGGTGGCTACACCTTC,TRBV29-1,NA,TRBJ1-2,NA
CASSFGGFEQYF,TGTGCCAGCAGCTTCGGAGGGTTCGAGCAGTACTTC,TRBV7-2,NA,TRBJ2-7,NA
CAIRTTSAETQYF,TGTGCCATCAGGACGACTAGCGCGGAGACCCAGTACTTC,TRBV10-3,NA,TRBJ2-5,TRBD2
CASSMRQGGYGYTF,TGTGCCAGCAGCATGAGACAGGGAGGATATGGCTACACCTTC,TRBV7-2,NA,TRBJ1-2,TRBD1
CASKEGPAGFGELFF,TGTGCCAGTAAGGAAGGGCCCGCAGGCTTCGGGGAGCTGTTTTTT,TRBV7-3,NA,TRBJ2-2,NA
CASSESGSPFYEQYF,TGTGCCAGCAGTGAATCAGGGAGCCCCTTCTACGAGCAGTACTTC,TRBV2,NA,TRBJ2-7,NA
CASSILDRLPPGPSNQPQHF,TGTGCCAGCAGCATTTTGGACAGGCTCCCCCCTGGACCTAGCAATCAGCCCCAGCATTTT,TRBV28,NA,TRBJ1-5,TRBD1
CASSPLADGGDGYTF,TGCGCCAGCAGCCCCCTCGCAGACGGAGGGGATGGCTACACCTTC,TRBV5-1,NA,TRBJ1-2,NA
CSARGPQTQYF,TGCAGTGCTAGAGGTCCCCAGACGCAGTATTTT,TRBV20-1,NA,TRBJ2-3,NA
CASRGAWKCSPLHF,TGTGCCAGCAGGGGGGCATGGAAGTGTTCACCCCTCCACTTT,TRBV6-4,NA,TRBJ1-6,NA
CASSETPGEETEAFF,TGTGCCAGCTCCGAAACCCCAGGGGAAGAGACTGAAGCTTTCTTT,TRBV18,NA,TRBJ1-1,NA
CASSYQQPIYNEQFF,TGTGCCAGCAGTTACCAGCAACCAATCTACAATGAGCAGTTCTTC,TRBV6-6,once,TRBJ2-1,NA
CASSRDQTYEQYF,TGTGCCAGCAGCCGGGACCAAACCTACGAGCAGTACTTC,TRBV11-3,NA,TRBJ2-7,NA
CASSPPASGQNTDTQYF,TGTGCCAGCTCACCACCGGCTTCGGGCCAAAACACAGATACGCAGTATTTT,TRBV18,NA,TRBJ2-3,NA
CAISDGTAIYEQYF,TGTGCCATCAGTGATGGGACAGCGATCTACGAGCAGTACTTC,TRBV10-3,NA,TRBJ2-7,TRBD1
CASSLASGSSYEQYF,TGTGCCAGCAGCTTGGCTAGCGGGAGCTCCTACGAGCAGTACTTC,TRBV5-5,NA,TRBJ2-7,TRBD2
CASTGTGSNQPQHF,TGTGCCAGCACCGGGACAGGGAGCAATCAGCCCCAGCATTTT,TRBV7-2,NA,TRBJ1-5,TRBD1
CAISTTRDRDYGYTF,TGTGCCATCAGTACAACCCGGGACAGGGACTATGGCTACACCTTC,TRBV10-3,NA,TRBJ1-2,TRBD1
CASSQSFSGVNNEQFF,TGCGCCAGCAGCCAAAGTTTTAGCGGGGTTAACAATGAGCAGTTCTTC,TRBV4-1,NA,TRBJ2-1,TRBD2
CASSSKTSGGISYEQYF,TGTGCCAGCAGCTCGAAGACTAGCGGGGGGATCTCCTACGAGCAGTACTTC,TRBV7-9,NA,TRBJ2-7,TRBD2
CASSQHSGDYGYTF,TGCGCCAGCAGCCAACATTCAGGGGACTATGGCTACACCTTC,TRBV4-3,few,TRBJ1-2,NA
CASSLGAGLLREQFF,TGTGCCAGCAGCTTAGGGGCAGGACTCCTAAGAGAGCAGTTCTTC,TRBV7-9,NA,TRBJ2-1,NA
CASSQDYGTGRRPQHF,TGTGCCAGCAGCCAAGATTACGGGACAGGGAGGAGGCCCCAGCATTTT,TRBV7-9,NA,TRBJ1-5,TRBD1
CSVGGVAGHNEQFF,TGCAGCGTTGGAGGGGTAGCGGGACACAATGAGCAGTTCTTC,TRBV29-1,once,TRBJ2-1,TRBD2
CASLSHPQGRGETQYF,TGTGCCAGCTTATCACACCCACAGGGTAGGGGAGAGACCCAGTACTTC,TRBV28,NA,TRBJ2-5,NA
CASRQGQGNTEAFF,TGCGCCAGCAGGCAGGGACAGGGGAACACTGAAGCTTTCTTT,TRBV5-1,NA,TRBJ1-1,TRBD1
CASSSQGANGYTF,TGTGCCAGCAGCTCACAGGGGGCCAATGGCTACACCTTC,TRBV5-8,NA,TRBJ1-2,TRBD1
CASSPGLAGPNTGELFF,TGTGCCAGCAGCCCGGGACTAGCGGGACCGAACACCGGGGAGCTGTTTTTT,TRBV5-4,NA,TRBJ2-2,TRBD2
CAWSPGTRETQYF,TGTGCCTGGAGTCCCGGGACACGGGAGACCCAGTACTTC,TRBV30,few,TRBJ2-5,NA
CAISEERGAGAQHF,TGTGCCATCAGTGAGGAGAGGGGTGCGGGGGCCCAGCATTTT,TRBV10-3,NA,TRBJ1-5,NA